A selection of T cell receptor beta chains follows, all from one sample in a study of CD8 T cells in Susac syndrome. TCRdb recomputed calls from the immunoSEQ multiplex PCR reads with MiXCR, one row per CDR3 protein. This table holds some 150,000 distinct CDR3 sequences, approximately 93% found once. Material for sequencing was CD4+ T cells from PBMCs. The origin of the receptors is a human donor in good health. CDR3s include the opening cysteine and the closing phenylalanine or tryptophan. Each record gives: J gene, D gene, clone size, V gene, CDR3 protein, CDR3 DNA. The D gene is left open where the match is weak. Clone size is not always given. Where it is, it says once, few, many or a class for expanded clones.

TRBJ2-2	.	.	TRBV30	CAWNAGTGELFF	TGTGCCTGGAACGCGGGAACCGGGGAGCTGTTTTTT
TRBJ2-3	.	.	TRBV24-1	CATSDPTRLGADTQYF	TGTGCCACCAGTGATCCGACCCGATTAGGGGCAGATACGCAGTATTTT
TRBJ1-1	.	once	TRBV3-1	CASSQDRVEAFF	TGTGCCAGCAGCCAGGATCGGGTTGAAGCTTTCTTT
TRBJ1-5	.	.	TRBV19	CASRDANMPQHF	TGTGCCAGTCGGGACGCAAATATGCCCCAGCATTTT
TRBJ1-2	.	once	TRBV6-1	CASSHNRVVSYGYTF	TGTGCCAGCAGCCATAACAGGGTTGTTAGCTATGGCTACACCTTC
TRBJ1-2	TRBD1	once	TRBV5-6	CASSFLQGNGYTF	TGTGCCAGCAGCTTTCTACAGGGGAACGGCTACACCTTC
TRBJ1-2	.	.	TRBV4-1	CASSHRNYGYTF	TGCGCCAGCAGTCACAGGAACTATGGCTACACCTTC
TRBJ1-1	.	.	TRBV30	CAWSVGGKSNTEAFF	TGTGCCTGGAGTGTGGGGGGAAAATCTAACACTGAAGCTTTCTTT
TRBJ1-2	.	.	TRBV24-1	CATRDGLDYGYTF	TGTGCCACCAGGGACGGGTTAGACTATGGCTACACCTTC
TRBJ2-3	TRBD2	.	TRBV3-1	CASSQLAGGPADTQYF	TGTGCCAGCAGCCAACTAGCGGGAGGCCCCGCAGATACGCAGTATTTT
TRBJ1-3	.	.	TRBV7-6	CASSLGPVSSGNTIYF	TGTGCCAGCAGCTTAGGGCCGGTCTCCTCTGGAAACACCATATATTTT
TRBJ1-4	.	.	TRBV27	CASSSRAAEKLFF	TGTGCCAGCAGTTCCCGGGCGGCCGAAAAACTGTTTTTT
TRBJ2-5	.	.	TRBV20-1	CSVNSGGKTQYF	TGCAGTGTAAACTCAGGGGGGAAGACCCAGTACTTC
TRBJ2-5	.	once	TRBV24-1	CATRGGSQETQYF	TGTGCCACCAGGGGGGGCAGCCAAGAGACCCAGTACTTC
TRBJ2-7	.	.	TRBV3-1	CASSQGRTAGEQYF	TGTGCCAGCAGCCAAGGCCGGACCGCTGGTGAGCAGTACTTC
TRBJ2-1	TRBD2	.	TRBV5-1	CASSLAGRAMNEQFF	TGCGCCAGCAGCTTGGCCGGGAGGGCAATGAATGAGCAGTTCTTC
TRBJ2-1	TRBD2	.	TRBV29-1	CSVEAPSGSFNEQFF	TGCAGCGTTGAAGCTCCTAGCGGGAGTTTCAATGAGCAGTTCTTC
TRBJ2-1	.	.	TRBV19	CASSQANEQFF	TGTGCCAGTAGTCAAGCCAATGAGCAGTTCTTC
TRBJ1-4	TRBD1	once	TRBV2	CASRRWDRSTTNEKLFF	TGTGCCAGCAGGAGGTGGGACAGAAGTACAACTAATGAAAAACTGTTTTTT
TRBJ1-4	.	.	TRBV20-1	CSASRGTNEKLFF	TGCAGTGCTTCCCGTGGGACTAATGAAAAACTGTTTTTT
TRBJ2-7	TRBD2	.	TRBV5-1	CASSIGLATDSYEQYF	TGCGCCAGCAGCATAGGACTAGCGACCGACTCCTACGAGCAGTACTTC
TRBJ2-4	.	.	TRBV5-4	CASSSRELFGKNIQYF	TGTGCCAGCAGCTCCCGGGAGTTGTTCGGCAAAAACATTCAGTACTTC
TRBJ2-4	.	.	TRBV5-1	CASSRGELLDKNIQYF	TGCGCCAGCAGTAGGGGGGAATTGTTAGACAAAAACATTCAGTACTTC